These T cell receptor beta chains were read from a single sample in a study of blood T cell repertoires in COVID-19. The protocol was immunoSEQ multiplex PCR, while the TCRdb copy is restricted to in-frame clones and leaves out a portion. The data show 350,000 or so clones, 90% seen once. Sequencing input: peripheral blood. These receptors were collected from a man younger than 30 with active or convalescent COVID-19. The CDR3 runs from the conserved cysteine through the conserved F or W. Not every row has a clone size; where given, it reads once, few, many or a size class.

>TRBV7-2|TRBJ2-2|NA
CASSLLNTGELFF
>TRBV2|TRBJ1-1|NA
CASREQGAVNTEAFF
>TRBV7-2|TRBJ1-2|NA
CASSGRGLSEGYTF
>TRBV11-3|TRBJ1-1|NA
CASSLEGRNTEAFF
>TRBV19|TRBJ1-2|few
CASSRGTQDGYTF
>TRBV4-3|TRBJ1-3|NA
CASSQDSGSGNTIYF
>TRBV4-3|TRBJ2-7|NA
CASSQDRTSGFYEQYF
>TRBV12-3/TRBV12-4|TRBJ1-1|NA
CASSNEGVEAFF
>TRBV5-1|TRBJ2-3|NA
CASSLLTGGGADTQYF
>TRBV7-2|TRBJ1-2|NA
CASSLGRTANYGYTF
>TRBV28|TRBJ2-5|NA
CASTSPQVGRETQYF
>TRBV9|TRBJ2-1|NA
CASSVEEHYNEQFF
>TRBV19|TRBJ2-7|NA
CASSPFNRGEQYF
>TRBV19|TRBJ2-7|NA
CASSHGESEQYF
>TRBV28|TRBJ1-2|once
CASRVTSNYGYTF
>TRBV5-1|TRBJ2-7|NA
CASSFPGYEQYF
>TRBV2|TRBJ2-3|NA
CASSESVAQIRRQYF
>TRBV7-8|TRBJ2-1|NA
CASRTTSGSAYEQFF
>TRBV18|TRBJ2-3|NA
CASSPGLAGDTQYF
>TRBV4-1|TRBJ1-2|NA
CASSQESWLYGYTF
>TRBV19|TRBJ1-6|NA
CASRIRTGNSPLHF
>TRBV19|TRBJ2-7|NA
CASSIDQEGASYEQYF
>TRBV15|TRBJ2-7|NA
CATSGGQTYEQYF
>TRBV19|TRBJ1-3|NA
CASSGLGSGNTIYF
>TRBV11-2|TRBJ2-1|NA
CASSLAGGSYNEQFF
>TRBV19|TRBJ1-2|NA
CASSIGQGPLYGYTF
>TRBV15|TRBJ2-7|NA
CATSPAAEMEYEQYF
>TRBV29-1|TRBJ1-1|once
CSVEDRGEGMNTEAFF
>TRBV4-3|TRBJ1-2|few
CASSPTPGQGMGEGYGYTF
>TRBV5-1|TRBJ2-2|NA
CASSWLLNTGELFF
>TRBV9|TRBJ2-1|NA
CASSTGQGNEQFF
>TRBV19|TRBJ1-6|NA
CASSISVANSPLHF
>TRBV6-5|TRBJ2-2|NA
CASSLDRRNTGELFF
>TRBV7-9|TRBJ1-6|NA
CASRPEGSSNSPLHF
>TRBV6-5|TRBJ2-7|NA
CASSRGLAGAYEQYF
>TRBV18|TRBJ2-7|NA
CASSPPRTYYEQYF
>TRBV6-2/TRBV6-3|TRBJ1-5|NA
CASSSLTVGGQPQHF
>TRBV7-2|TRBJ2-7|NA
CASSVVSEQYF
>TRBV5-1|TRBJ2-7|NA
CASRRDRSGYEQYF
>TRBV6-5|TRBJ1-2|NA
CASSRYLGQGYGYTF
>TRBV5-1|TRBJ1-6|NA
CASSREPGTVVSSYNSPLHF